This TCR beta chain was identified in a study of early T cells in non-severe SARS-CoV-2 infection (dated by TCRdb to the early 2020s). In the study overall: Because TCR sequencing was done on bulk RNA from unsorted whole blood, the alpha and beta chains could not be paired. Study-level results and caveats: VDJdb matching was skewed toward anti-spike CD8 responses, so virus-specific expansions were likely underestimated and private and CD4 specificities were missed.

Receptor amplification or capture employed 5' RACE. TCRdb lists the instrument as NextSeq 500. The TCR library protocol attached unique molecular identifiers to individual cDNA molecules to correct for sequencing error and PCR bias. Sequencing covered both TCR alpha and beta chains, and within each sample the abundances of alpha and beta sequences were tightly co-correlated. The study's processing was this. Decombinator V4 was used to annotate the V gene, J gene and CDR3 of the TCR sequences. Expanded TCRs were defined as changing significantly between any two time points under a Poisson model with p below 0.0001. TCR abundances were normalised to the total number of TCRs sequenced per sample and expressed as counts per million. TRAV1-2 paired with TRAJ12, TRAJ20 or TRAJ33 defined MAIT TCRs, while TRAV10 paired with TRAJ18 defined iNKT TCRs. A search of VDJdb, accessed on 1 November 2021, was run for TCRs annotated to CMV, EBV and SARS-CoV-2, with TCRs annotated for multiple antigens excluded. TCRdb redid the processing of the public reads, applying fastp at Q25 and MiXCR, and retained in-frame beta chains. CDR3 protein duplicates are merged, each entry listing the most common genes and DNA. In this record, the V and J calls reflect TCRdb's handling and not the investigators' own analysis. This sample gives under 80,000 distinct CDR3 sequences in total; roughly 10% of them show up just once. 3% to 4% of the sample goes to the ten largest clones.

As to this clonotype: Its antigen specificity is not known. Base qualities are not provided; no much larger clone lies one nucleotide away.

This was a case-control study nested in a cohort of healthcare workers in London, UK, who had nasopharyngeal swab PCR tests and blood samples taken every week. Healthcare workers were enrolled in the week of the UK lockdown, from 23 to 31 March 2020, and were followed every week for up to roughly 15 weeks. CDR1 and CDR2, per the germline V gene, are KGHSH and LQKENI. The CDR3, cysteine through phenylalanine, is 17 amino acids long. Only CDR3 DNA is held: 51 bases, read in frame from base 1. Trimming removed 5 bases from V and 0 bases from J; the gene matches leave 4 bases unexplained. This sequence uses TRBV18 and TRBJ2-3; the central 14 bases match TRBD2. The source material was whole blood. The sequence was obtained from an adult who was a healthcare worker with PCR-confirmed SARS-CoV-2 infection or an uninfected control (not recorded which). The DNA sequence is TGTGCCAGCTCAGCGGGACTAGCGGGAGCTAGCACAGATACGCAGTATTTT. This gives the protein CASSAGLAGASTDTQYF.